The 27 T cell receptor beta chains reported below all come from one sample, sequenced in a study of blood T cell repertoires in COVID-19. The data were produced by immunoSEQ multiplex PCR, yet TCRdb's version contains in-frame clones alone and is incomplete. The table lists tens of thousands of clones, roughly three quarters of them singletons. Sequencing used peripheral blood. The source is a human donor in a cohort sampled during active COVID-19.

This clone showed up many times. CDR3 in amino acids: CASSQEGLQGWGTEAFF. The CDR3 nucleotides are TGTGCCAGCAGCCAAGAAGGCCTACAGGGATGGGGGACTGAAGCTTTCTTT. The V call is TRBV3-1 (or the pseudogene TRBV3-2), the J call TRBJ1-1; the D gene is possibly TRBD1 (6 bases). The CDR3 has 17 amino acids. Germline lookup yields CDR1 LGHDT and CDR2 YNNKEL (reference sequence). Trimming removed 0 bases at V and 5 bases at J, with 19 bases between.

This clone was recorded once. V and J are TRBV4-1 and TRBJ2-5; 11 positions match TRBD2. The CDR3 consists of 16 residues. The trim removed 0 bases at V and 5 bases at J, leaving 5 bases unmatched. Germline loops: CDR1 MGHRA, CDR2 YSYEKL. CDR3 sequence reads: CASSQDGTSGGETQYF. DNA of the CDR3: TGCGCCAGCAGCCAAGATGGGACTAGCGGTGGGGAGACCCAGTACTTC.

In its sample, this clone was seen a few times. The chain is built from TRBV20-1 and TRBJ2-3, with D possibly matching TRBD2 (5 bases). The germline V gene has CDR1 DFQATT and CDR2 SNEGSKA (reference sequence). The CDR3 contains 12 residues. Trimming took off 3 bases at V and 5 bases at J, with 9 bases between the two ends. DNA for the CDR3: TGCAGTGCTAGTGGTGCGGGAGATACGCAGTATTTT. Translated: CSASGAGDTQYF.

This clone appeared a few times. The CDR3: CASANTGDQPQHF. The DNA of the CDR3 is TGTGCCAGCGCAAACACAGGGGATCAGCCCCAGCATTTT. V gene TRBV18 combines with J gene TRBJ1-5; TRBD1 aligns across 7 bases. Looked up from germline, CDR1 is KGHSH and CDR2 is LQKENI. This CDR3 spans 13 amino acids. The ends lost 8 bases at V and 5 bases at J; junction bases unmatched: 6.

There are a few counts of this clone. The CDR3 bases are TGTGCCAGCAGTGGAGGGTTCGAGCAGTACTTC. It encodes CASSGGFEQYF. J is TRBJ2-7 and V is TRBV2; maybe TRBD2 (5 bases). Germline loops: CDR1 SNHLY, CDR2 FYNNEI. Between the trimmed V and J ends, which lost 4 bases and 6 bases, there was a span of 7 bases. The CDR3 has 11 residues.

This clone was found a few times. This chain links TRBV5-1 with TRBJ2-5; D is ambiguous. Germline V lookup: CDR1 SGHRS, CDR2 YFSETQ. The ends were cut back, 0 bases at V and 2 bases at J, with 8 bases in the middle. The CDR3 totals 14 residues. The CDR3: CASSLDGLQETQYF. In DNA, the CDR3 is TGCGCCAGCAGCTTGGATGGGCTTCAAGAGACCCAGTACTTC.

This chain connects TRBV5-5 to TRBJ2-7, with 7 bases matching TRBD1. Germline CDR1 reads SGHKS; CDR2 reads YYEKEE (reference sequence). This CDR3 is 16 amino acids long. V lost 4 bases, J lost 3 bases, and 13 bases stayed unmatched. CDR3 in amino acids: CASSAMTGTVSYEQYF. Written as DNA, the CDR3 is TGTGCCAGCAGCGCGATGACCGGGACAGTTAGCTACGAGCAGTACTTC.

The gene calls are TRBV13 and TRBJ2-5; TRBD2 agrees at 7 bases. V shed 3 bases, J shed 0 bases, and the junction held 1 base outside the gene matches. The CDR3 covers 14 residues. Germline CDR1 PRHDT, CDR2 FYEKMQ (reference sequence). DNA for the CDR3: TGTGCCAGCAGCTTTCTAGCGGACCAAGAGACCCAGTACTTC. Translating gives CASSFLADQETQYF.

Note on this clone: In the same sample, other DNA sequences code for this CDR3. V usage is TRBV12-3 or TRBV12-4 and J usage is TRBJ1-2; 9 bases line up with TRBD1. V lost 6 bases to trimming and J lost 4 bases; unmatched junction nucleotides: 3. The CDR3 runs 13 residues. The DNA of the CDR3 is TGTGCCAGCAGCCAGGGACAGGGCTATGGCTACACCTTC. Translation: CASSQGQGYGYTF.

There are a few counts of this clone. This chain joins TRBV19 and TRBJ1-1; D is possibly TRBD1 (5 bases). V shed 8 bases and J shed 12 bases, with 22 bases lying between them. The CDR3 covers 13 residues. The germline V gene has CDR1 LNHDA and CDR2 SQIVND (reference sequence). DNA for the CDR3: TGTGCCAGTCGAACGGGGGACTGGGGGGAAACTTTCTTT. Translated, it gives CASRTGDWGETFF.

This chain links TRBV5-5 with TRBJ2-2, with D maybe TRBD1 (6 bases). CDR1 and CDR2 (germline): SGHKS, YYEKEE (reference sequence). Trimming took 6 bases from V and 7 from J, leaving 22 bases between them. The CDR3 sequence is 16 residues long. The DNA for the CDR3 is TGTGCCAGCAACCCCAGGGGCACCTTTCTTAGCGGGGAGCTGTTTTTT. This gives the protein CASNPRGTFLSGELFF. Together with reference TRBV5-5 and TRBJ2-2, the CDR3 gives the full variable domain: DAGVTQSPTHLIKTRGQQVTLRCSPISGHKSVSWYQQVLGQGPQFIFQYYEKEERGRGNFPDRFSARQFPNYSSELNVNALLLGDSALYLCASNPRGTFLSGELFFGEGSRLTVL.

This chain links TRBV6-2 or TRBV6-3 with TRBJ1-1, with a weak D call TRBD1 (6 bases). This CDR3 contains 14 residues. Germline V gives CDR1 MNHEY, CDR2 SVGEGT. Trimming left V 4 bases short and J 4 bases short, with 13 bases between. In DNA, the CDR3 is TGTGCCAGCAGTTTCCCGACAGGCGTCACTGAAGCTTTCTTT. Translation gives CASSFPTGVTEAFF.

V and J are TRBV28 and TRBJ2-1; 8 bases map to TRBD1. The CDR3 contains 15 residues. Germline V gives CDR1 MDHEN, CDR2 SYDVKM. Trimming removed 6 bases from V and 4 bases from J; junction bases left unmatched: 8. This chain's CDR3 is CASRLTGGPYNEQFF. In DNA, the CDR3 is TGTGCCAGCAGGCTTACAGGGGGTCCGTACAATGAGCAGTTCTTC.

The gene calls are TRBV7-2 and TRBJ1-2, with 8 positions matching TRBD1. Germline assignment: CDR1 SGHTA and CDR2 FQGNSA. This CDR3 is built from 16 residues. V lost 5 bases to trimming and J lost 8 bases; unmatched junction nucleotides: 16. CDR3 region: CASSPGTGPTAGGYTF. The CDR3 coding sequence is TGTGCCAGCAGCCCCGGGACAGGACCGACTGCGGGCGGCTACACCTTC.

The CDR3 spells CASSQGQNANTGELFF. The CDR3 nucleotides read TGTGCCAGCAGCCAAGGACAGAACGCGAACACCGGGGAGCTGTTTTTT. This chain joins TRBV7-2 and TRBJ2-2, with D maybe TRBD1 (6 bases). The CDR3 sequence is 16 residues long. The V end lost 5 bases, the J end lost 0 bases, and 13 bases lay between the germline ends. Looked up from germline, CDR1 is SGHTA and CDR2 is FQGNSA.

J is TRBJ1-2 and V is TRBV7-9; D possibly corresponds to TRBD1 (6 bases). CDR3 length: 14 amino acids. V was shortened by 3 bases and J by 8 bases, with 16 bases between the two germline ends. CDR1 is SEHNR, CDR2 FQNEAQ, per germline (reference sequence). CDR3 in amino acids: CASSFTGGGDGYTF. CDR3 bases: TGTGCCAGCAGCTTTACGGGGGGCGGGGACGGCTACACCTTC. Based on the CDR3 plus reference TRBV7-9 and TRBJ1-2, the full variable domain is DTGVSQNPRHKITKRGQNVTFRCDPISEHNRLYWYRQTLGQGPEFLTYFQNEAQLEKSRLLSDRFSAERPKGSFSTLEIQRTEQGDSAMYLCASSFTGGGDGYTFGSGTRLTVV.

The chain employs TRBV19 and TRBJ1-2; weak D call: TRBD1 (6 bases). The ends were cut back, 3 bases at V and 7 bases at J, with 15 bases in the middle. The CDR3 consists of 14 residues. The germline V gene encodes CDR1 LNHDA and CDR2 SQIVND (reference sequence). The CDR3 nucleotides are TGTGCCAGTAGTATGGAAACAGGGAGGGGTGGCTACACCTTC. Protein product: CASSMETGRGGYTF.

This clone was found a few times. The rearrangement uses TRBV5-1 and TRBJ2-7; D not certain. CDR1 is SGHRS and CDR2 is YFSETQ in the germline V gene. The CDR3 has 13 amino acids. Deletions cut 0 bases from V and 4 bases from J, with 8 bases between. DNA for the CDR3: TGCGCCAGCAGCTTGGGTGGCACATACGAGCAGTACTTC. It translates to CASSLGGTYEQYF.

This clone was recorded a few times. The chain employs TRBV6-5 and TRBJ2-7, with 7 bases matching TRBD2. Unmatched junction bases numbered 4, after V lost 5 bases and J lost 6 bases. The CDR3 has 12 residues. CDR1 and CDR2 from the germline V gene are MNHEY and SVGAGI. Here the CDR3 reads CASSPRGVEQYF. DNA of the CDR3: TGTGCCAGCAGTCCCCGGGGGGTCGAGCAGTACTTC.

V usage is TRBV28 and J usage is TRBJ1-5, with D possibly TRBD1 on 6 matching bases. Per germline, CDR1 MDHEN and CDR2 SYDVKM. V lost 4 bases to trimming and J lost 6 bases, with 16 bases between them. The CDR3 consists of 15 residues. The CDR3, as DNA: TGTGCCAGCAGTTCTCTCGACAGGAACAGTCAGCCCCAGCATTTT. Encoded protein: CASSSLDRNSQPQHF.

The V gene is TRBV6-6, the J gene TRBJ2-3; the match to TRBD2 covers 10 bases. Per germline, CDR1 MNHNY and CDR2 SVGAGI (reference sequence). V dropped 5 bases and J dropped 0; count of bases not matched to a gene: 2. CDR3 length: 15 residues. The CDR3 region is CASSPAGGSTDTQYF. The DNA for the CDR3 is TGTGCCAGCAGTCCAGCGGGGGGGAGCACAGATACGCAGTATTTT.

By sample fraction, this clone is medium-sized. This chain joins TRBV2 and TRBJ2-1; TRBD2 matches at 7 bases. CDR1 SNHLY and CDR2 FYNNEI come from the germline V gene. V shed 5 bases, J shed 4 bases, and the junction held 11 bases outside the gene matches. There are 16 residues in the CDR3. The CDR3 here is CASSNPSTSKYNEQFF. The CDR3 coding sequence is TGTGCCAGCAGTAACCCTTCGACTAGCAAGTACAATGAGCAGTTCTTC. The variable domain in full, completed from reference TRBV2 and TRBJ2-1, reads EPEVTQTPSHQVTQMGQEVILRCVPISNHLYFYWYRQILGQKVEFLVSFYNNEISEKSEIFDDQFSVERPDGSNFTLKIRSTKLEDSAMYFCASSNPSTSKYNEQFFGPGTRLTVL.

The gene calls are TRBV5-1 and TRBJ1-1, with 7 bases fitting TRBD1. The germline gives CDR1 SGHRS, CDR2 YFSETQ. The CDR3 contains 15 residues. After removal of 6 bases from V and 0 bases from J, the junction contained 8 bases not matched to a gene. The CDR3 spells CASNEQGVLNTEAFF. Written as DNA, the CDR3 is TGCGCCAGCAACGAGCAGGGGGTATTGAACACTGAAGCTTTCTTT. Complete variable domain (other parts from reference TRBV5-1 and TRBJ1-1): KAGVTQTPRYLIKTRGQQVTLSCSPISGHRSVSWYQQTPGQGLQFLFEYFSETQRNKGNFPGRFSGRQFSNSRSEMNVSTLELGDSALYLCASNEQGVLNTEAFFGQGTRLTVV.

This chain uses TRBV5-1 with TRBJ2-3; the match to TRBD2 covers 13 bases. The CDR3 is 18 residues long. V lost 0 bases and J lost 0; bases outside the gene matches: 4. The germline gives CDR1 SGHRS, CDR2 YFSETQ. For the CDR3, the DNA is TGCGCCAGCAGCTTGGGTACACTAGCGGGAGGGAGCACAGATACGCAGTATTTT. This gives the protein CASSLGTLAGGSTDTQYF.

The chain uses TRBV19 and TRBJ1-5; D remains unclear. This CDR3 has 14 residues. The germline gives CDR1 LNHDA, CDR2 SQIVND (reference sequence). Trimming took 6 bases from V and 4 from J, leaving 13 bases between them. In nucleotides, the CDR3 is TGTGCCAGTAGCATCGGGGTAGAGAATCAGCCCCAGCATTTT. Translated, it gives CASSIGVENQPQHF.

The V gene is TRBV30, the J gene TRBJ1-6; D is ambiguous. CDR3 length equals 13 residues. Germline V lookup: CDR1 GTSNPN, CDR2 SVGIG (reference sequence). Deletions cut 3 bases from V and 8 bases from J, with 11 bases between. CDR3 residues: CAWSGIGDSPLHF. The CDR3 DNA follows: TGTGCCTGGAGCGGGATCGGGGATTCACCCCTCCACTTT.

The J gene is TRBJ2-2, the V gene TRBV5-4; D is possibly TRBD1 (5 bases). This CDR3 is built from 15 residues. Germline lookup yields CDR1 SGHNT and CDR2 YYREEE (reference sequence). V lost 0 bases and J 2 bases, leaving 8 bases between the germline ends. CDR3 in DNA: TGTGCCAGCAGCTTGGACAGGCAAAACACCGGGGAGCTGTTTTTT. It encodes CASSLDRQNTGELFF.